The 29 T cell receptor beta chains listed next were all sequenced from one sample in a study of T cell changes during pregnancy in multiple sclerosis. The assay was immunoSEQ multiplex PCR, and TCRdb's table has in-frame clones only and misses some. The table records about 22,000 clones, about 90% of them present only once. The material was CD4+ T cells from peripheral blood mononuclear cells, obtained in the third trimester of pregnancy. These receptor sequences come from a female donor in good health, enrolled as a control in a pregnancy study.

The V call is TRBV30, the J call TRBJ2-7, with D possibly TRBD1 on 5 matching bases. This CDR3 is built from 14 residues. Trimming left V 0 bases short and J 6 bases short, with 15 bases between. Germline V gene sequence: CDR1 GTSNPN, CDR2 SVGIG (reference sequence). The CDR3 coding sequence is TGTGCCTGGAGTGTAGACCTCCAGGGTGGCGAGCAGTACTTC. Amino acids: CAWSVDLQGGEQYF.

The chain combines TRBV7-3 with TRBJ2-1; D is possibly TRBD2 (5 bases). Germline CDR1 is SGHTA and CDR2 is FQGTGA. The CDR3 is 16 amino acids. V was shortened by 5 bases and J by 8 bases, with 22 bases between the two germline ends. CDR3 sequence reads: CASSPSPKIGIDEQFF. As DNA, the CDR3 is TGTGCCAGCAGCCCCTCACCCAAGATCGGGATCGATGAGCAGTTCTTC.

The chain joins TRBV28 to TRBJ2-7, with D tentatively TRBD1 (7 bases). CDR1 MDHEN and CDR2 SYDVKM come from the germline V gene. V was cut by 1 base and J by 0 bases, with 16 bases left in between. CDR3 length: 17 residues. CDR3 in DNA: TGTGCCAGCAGTTTATTCCTCAGACAGGGAGGCTCCTACGAGCAGTACTTC. Encoded protein: CASSLFLRQGGSYEQYF.

J is TRBJ1-1 and V is TRBV7-3; D gene unclear. The CDR3 sequence is 13 residues long. Germline V lookup: CDR1 SGHTA, CDR2 FQGTGA. The germline V and J ends were trimmed by 4 bases and 1 base, with 7 bases remaining between them. The CDR3 DNA sequence: TGTGCCAGCAGCTCTGCCGGGAACACTGAAGCTTTCTTT. Its translation: CASSSAGNTEAFF.

The J gene is TRBJ1-1, the V gene TRBV9; D gene uncertain. In germline, CDR1 is SGDLS, CDR2 YYNGEE. V dropped 1 base and J dropped 1 base, with 11 bases sitting between them. There are 15 residues in the CDR3. This CDR3 is CASSVLARENTEAFF. The CDR3, as DNA: TGTGCCAGCAGCGTACTGGCGAGGGAGAACACTGAAGCTTTCTTT. The variable domain in full, completed from reference TRBV9 and TRBJ1-1, reads DSGVTQTPKHLITATGQRVTLRCSPRSGDLSVYWYQQSLDQGLQFLIQYYNGEERAKGNILERFSAQQFPDLHSELNLSSLELGDSALYFCASSVLARENTEAFFGQGTRLTVV.

The rearrangement uses TRBV10-3 and TRBJ1-4; 7 nucleotides match TRBD1. V shed 6 bases and J 7 bases; nucleotides not matched to a gene: 8. CDR3 length: 14 amino acids. The germline CDR1 and CDR2 sequences are ENHRY and SYGVKD. The chain's CDR3 is CAIRGDRGAEKLFF. The CDR3 DNA sequence: TGTGCCATCAGGGGGGACAGAGGGGCTGAAAAACTGTTTTTT.

This clone was recorded once. The V call is TRBV4-2, the J call TRBJ1-5; D remains ambiguous. V lost 0 bases, J lost 5 bases, and 11 bases lay in between. Per germline, CDR1 LGHNA and CDR2 YNFKEQ. The CDR3 spans 15 residues. The chain's CDR3 is CASSQDAAGYQPQHF. As DNA, the CDR3 is TGTGCCAGCAGCCAAGACGCAGCGGGGTATCAGCCCCAGCATTTT.

The rearrangement uses TRBV5-1 and TRBJ2-7, with TRBD2 as a possible D gene (5 bases). V was trimmed by 6 bases and J by 5 bases, leaving 21 bases between them. The CDR3 contains 15 residues. Looked up from germline, CDR1 is SGHRS and CDR2 is YFSETQ. This chain's CDR3 is CASTPLGLGWDEQYF. The CDR3 DNA reads as TGCGCCAGCACCCCCTTAGGACTGGGATGGGACGAGCAGTACTTC.

The rearrangement links TRBV10-3 to TRBJ1-5; TRBD1 agrees at 11 bases. With V trimmed by 5 bases and J by 5 bases, 5 bases remained unmatched. Germline CDR1 and CDR2: ENHRY and SYGVKD. This CDR3 has 15 residues. For the CDR3, the DNA is TGTGCCATCAGTCGGACAGGGGGCATGGATCAGCCCCAGCATTTT. Protein: CAISRTGGMDQPQHF.

This clone showed up just a few times. The V and J genes are TRBV19 and TRBJ1-6; D is perhaps TRBD1 (5 bases). The length of the CDR3 is 14 residues. Germline V gives CDR1 LNHDA, CDR2 SQIVND (reference sequence). V lost 3 bases and J 5 bases, leaving 8 bases between the germline ends. CDR3 amino acids: CASSMDTNNSPLHF. The CDR3 nucleotides read TGTGCCAGTAGTATGGACACCAATAATTCACCCCTCCACTTT.

The chain recombines TRBV30 with TRBJ2-7; D is uncertain. The germline gives CDR1 GTSNPN, CDR2 SVGIG (reference sequence). The CDR3 covers 12 residues. The germline V and J ends were trimmed by 3 bases and 4 bases, with 10 bases remaining between them. The CDR3 is CAWSSRGYEQYF. The DNA for the CDR3 is TGTGCCTGGAGCTCTAGAGGTTACGAGCAGTACTTC.

V gene TRBV4-2 combines with J gene TRBJ1-2; maybe TRBD1 (6 bases). Per the germline V gene, CDR1 is LGHNA and CDR2 is YNFKEQ. The V end was cut by 1 base, the J end by 2 bases, with 14 bases between. This CDR3 spans 16 amino acids. The CDR3 coding sequence is TGTGCCAGCAGCCAAGCGATCGGACAGACCAACTATGGCTACACCTTC. Its translation: CASSQAIGQTNYGYTF.

The chain is built from TRBV5-8 and TRBJ1-4; 7 nucleotides match TRBD1. CDR3 length equals 15 residues. The germline V gene has CDR1 SGHTS and CDR2 YDEGEE. The ends lost 0 bases at V and 4 bases at J; junction bases unmatched: 3. CDR3: CASSLVGQINEKLFF. CDR3 bases: TGTGCCAGCAGCTTGGTGGGACAGATTAATGAAAAACTGTTTTTT.

This rearrangement joins TRBV14 to TRBJ2-2, with TRBD2 as a possible D gene (6 bases). Trimming cost V 4 bases and J 2 bases, with 14 bases left between them. This CDR3 is 16 amino acids long. Germline-derived CDR1 and CDR2 are SGHDN and FVKESK. The CDR3 loop reads CASSPPQDYNTGELFF. The CDR3 coding sequence is TGTGCCAGCAGCCCCCCCCAGGACTACAACACCGGGGAGCTGTTTTTT.

The J gene is TRBJ1-1, the V gene TRBV6-6; D is unclear. Per germline, CDR1 MNHNY and CDR2 SVGAGI (reference sequence). V lost 0 bases, J lost 5 bases, and 13 bases lay in between. This CDR3 is 15 amino acids long. DNA of the CDR3: TGTGCCAGCAGTTACTCGCCAGCAGGTTCGACTGAAGCTTTCTTT. Translating it yields CASSYSPAGSTEAFF.

This chain connects TRBV29-1 to TRBJ1-1; D possibly corresponds to TRBD1 (5 bases). This CDR3 contains 14 residues. The V and J ends lost 8 bases and 4 bases respectively, with 20 bases between them. The germline gives CDR1 SQVTM, CDR2 ANQGSEA. The CDR3 DNA reads TGCAGCTTCAGGGCCGGCCTGGGGGGCACTGAAGCTTTCTTT. It yields the protein CSFRAGLGGTEAFF.

The chain is built from TRBV2 and TRBJ2-7; 9 positions agree with TRBD2. V was pared by 3 bases and J by 0 bases, with 9 bases of the junction left unmatched. The CDR3 is 17 amino acids. Germline V lookup: CDR1 SNHLY, CDR2 FYNNEI. The CDR3 region is CASSEVLASGTSYEQYF. The CDR3 region has the DNA TGTGCCAGCAGTGAGGTTTTGGCTAGCGGGACCTCCTACGAGCAGTACTTC.

V is TRBV2 and J is TRBJ1-3; TRBD1 matches at 12 bases. The CDR3 spans 17 residues. J lost 3 bases, V lost 5 bases, and 8 bases had no gene match. Germline V gene lookup returns CDR1 SNHLY and CDR2 FYNNEI. The DNA for the CDR3 is TGTGCCAGCAGTAGGGACAGGGGGCGCGCGGTTGGAAACACCATATATTTT. This codes for CASSRDRGRAVGNTIYF.

This clone was observed a few times. This chain joins TRBV11-3 and TRBJ1-1; D gene unclear. Trimming left V 1 base short and J 4 bases short, with 7 bases between. This CDR3 has 13 residues. From germline, CDR1 is SGHNT and CDR2 YENEEA. CDR3 bases: TGTGCCAGCAGCTTAGGGGAGGGCACTGAAGCTTTCTTT. This codes for CASSLGEGTEAFF.

Notes on this clone: Germline and junction disagree at one end, which may indicate a read error. The chain couples TRBV28 to TRBJ2-7; D call uncertain. CDR1 is MDHEN and CDR2 is SYDVKM in the germline V gene. The CDR3 spans 14 residues. The CDR3 region has the DNA TGTGCCAGCACTTTAGGGTGGAGCTCCTACGAGCAGTACTTC. Translating it yields CASTLGWSSYEQYF.

In nucleotides, the CDR3 is TGTGCCAGCAGCCGGACAGGGGGAAATCAGCCCCAGCATTTT. Translation gives CASSRTGGNQPQHF. The chain links TRBV5-8 to TRBJ1-5; 10 positions match TRBD1. Trimming at V came to 4 bases and at J to 4 bases, leaving 2 bases not matched to a gene. Per the germline V gene, CDR1 is SGHTS and CDR2 is YDEGEE. This CDR3 is built from 14 residues.

The J gene is TRBJ2-1, the V gene TRBV2; D not certain. Trimming stripped 4 bases from V and 3 bases from J, with 10 bases between. The CDR3 length is 14 residues. Germline CDR1 SNHLY, CDR2 FYNNEI. The CDR3 sequence is CASSAEIDYNEQFF. In DNA form, the CDR3 reads TGTGCCAGCAGTGCTGAAATAGACTACAATGAGCAGTTCTTC.

This clone appeared once. This chain links TRBV6-1 with TRBJ2-2; D might be TRBD1 (6 bases). The germline gives CDR1 MNHNS, CDR2 SASEGT. The CDR3 is 13 amino acids. V lost 11 bases to trimming and J lost 13 bases, with 23 bases between them. The CDR3 DNA sequence: TGTGCCTGCCGACAAACAAGGGGGAGTTCGCTGTTTTTT. It codes for CACRQTRGSSLFF.

This chain connects TRBV7-3 to TRBJ2-3; D remains ambiguous. This CDR3 spans 12 amino acids. CDR1 SGHTA and CDR2 FQGTGA come from the germline V gene. The ends were cut back, 1 base at V and 5 bases at J, with 4 bases in the middle. The CDR3 bases are TGTGCCAGCAGCTTAAGCGGAGATACGCAGTATTTT. This sequence encodes CASSLSGDTQYF.

This rearrangement joins TRBV18 to TRBJ2-3, with 9 bases matching TRBD2. There are 16 residues in the CDR3. Trimming at V came to 3 bases and at J to 6 bases, leaving 10 bases not matched to a gene. CDR1 and CDR2 from the germline V gene are KGHSH and LQKENI. CDR3 in amino acids: CASSPSTSGVGDTQYF. In DNA, the CDR3 is TGTGCCAGCTCACCTTCGACTAGCGGTGTTGGGGATACGCAGTATTTT.

The V call is TRBV7-9, the J call TRBJ2-7; no definite D call. The germline V and J ends were trimmed by 4 bases and 3 bases, with 7 bases remaining between them. From germline, CDR1 is SEHNR and CDR2 FQNEAQ (reference sequence). The CDR3 runs to 12 residues. CDR3 nucleotide sequence: TGTGCCAGCAGCTCCAGGATCTACGAGCAGTACTTC. The encoded protein is CASSSRIYEQYF.

The chain joins TRBV11-2 to TRBJ1-3; tentatively, D is TRBD1 (5 bases). Germline V lookup: CDR1 SGHAT, CDR2 FQNNGV. Trimming left V 5 bases short and J 2 bases short, with 13 bases between. The CDR3 is made up of 15 amino acids. CDR3 DNA sequence: TGTGCCAGCAGCCCAACCCCAGGGACTGGAAACACCATATATTTT. Residues: CASSPTPGTGNTIYF.

V is TRBV19 and J is TRBJ2-5; 8 nucleotides match TRBD2. The CDR3 spans 16 residues. CDR1 is LNHDA and CDR2 is SQIVND in the germline V gene (reference sequence). J gave up 1 base and V 3 bases, and 7 bases lay outside the gene matches. The CDR3 DNA is TGTGCCAGTAGTATCGCCCTAGCGGGCCCCCAAGAGACCCAGTACTTC. Amino acids: CASSIALAGPQETQYF. Together with reference TRBV19 and TRBJ2-5, the CDR3 gives the full variable domain: DGGITQSPKYLFRKEGQNVTLSCEQNLNHDAMYWYRQDPGQGLRLIYYSQIVNDFQKGDIAEGYSVSREKKESFPLTVTSAQKNPTAFYLCASSIALAGPQETQYFGPGTRLLVL.

The chain employs TRBV14 and TRBJ2-1; D is possibly TRBD2 (6 bases). The CDR3 is 13 residues long. The germline gives CDR1 SGHDN, CDR2 FVKESK. The V end was cut by 1 base, the J end by 9 bases, with 10 bases between. CDR3 in amino acids: CASSQARGGEQFF. The CDR3 bases are TGTGCCAGCAGCCAAGCGCGGGGCGGTGAGCAGTTCTTC.